The rows below give T cell receptor beta chains drawn from one sample of a study of cytomegalovirus exposure and HLA in healthy donors. Repertoires were generated with immunoSEQ multiplex PCR, while TCRdb's copy carries only in-frame clones and drops some. Altogether approximately 97,000 clones are present, approximately 73% being singletons, with the ten largest covering under 4.5%. Sequencing was done on a sample of PBMCs. The receptor set was obtained from a man aged 40-49 years in good health and CMV-seronegative. CDR3s include the opening cysteine and the closing phenylalanine or tryptophan. D genes are given only for firm matches. Clone size is given for some rows only: seen once, a few or many times, or a class if the clone is expanded.

TRBJ2-1 | NA | TRBV10-3 | NA | CATGLLGASYNEQFF | TGTGCCACCGGGCTGCTGGGAGCCTCCTACAATGAGCAGTTCTTC
TRBJ1-2 | TRBD1 | TRBV27 | NA | CASSSPGQGLYGYTF | TGTGCCAGCAGTTCCCCTGGACAGGGCCTCTATGGCTACACCTTC
TRBJ1-1 | TRBD1 | TRBV18 | NA | CASSPLRGQGETEAFF | TGTGCCAGCTCACCTTTACGGGGGCAGGGGGAGACTGAAGCTTTCTTT
TRBJ1-2 | NA | TRBV2 | NA | CASSWVGDGYTF | TGTGCCAGCAGTTGGGTGGGAGATGGCTACACCTTC
TRBJ2-3 | NA | TRBV4-3 | NA | CASSQDIDPGTDTQYF | TGCGCCAGCAGCCAAGATATCGATCCGGGGACAGATACGCAGTATTTT
TRBJ1-2 | NA | TRBV5-6 | NA | CASSLSAANYGYTF | TGTGCCAGCAGCTTGTCGGCAGCGAACTATGGCTACACCTTC
TRBJ1-1 | NA | TRBV19 | NA | CASRNLGGETEAFF | TGTGCCAGTAGAAACCTCGGGGGAGAGACTGAAGCTTTCTTT
TRBJ1-2 | NA | TRBV7-2 | NA | CASSLEGRGYYSGGYTF | TGTGCCAGCAGCTTAGAAGGCAGGGGTTACTACTCGGGTGGCTACACCTTC
TRBJ1-2 | NA | TRBV18 | NA | CASSPWPRGQHYGYTF | TGTGCCAGCTCACCATGGCCTAGGGGCCAGCATTATGGCTACACCTTC
TRBJ1-1 | NA | TRBV7-3 | NA | CASSDDRFAEAFF | TGTGCCAGCAGCGATGACAGGTTTGCTGAAGCTTTCTTT
TRBJ2-5 | TRBD1 | TRBV7-8 | NA | CASSLNRGLGETQYF | TGTGCCAGCAGCTTAAACAGGGGGCTCGGAGAGACCCAGTACTTC
TRBJ2-5 | NA | TRBV5-1 | once | CASSLAQQETQYF | TGCGCCAGCAGCTTGGCGCAGCAAGAGACCCAGTACTTC
TRBJ2-7 | NA | TRBV7-2 | NA | CASSLVEVGSVEQYF | TGTGCCAGCAGCTTAGTGGAGGTGGGGTCGGTCGAGCAGTACTTC
TRBJ2-5 | TRBD2 | TRBV10-3 | NA | CAISESRTGGQETQYF | TGTGCCATCAGTGAGTCAAGGACGGGGGGCCAAGAGACCCAGTACTTC
TRBJ2-7 | NA | TRBV9 | NA | CASSVGPPTDFYEQYF | TGTGCCAGCAGCGTAGGTCCCCCGACAGATTTCTACGAGCAGTACTTC
TRBJ1-2 | NA | TRBV15 | NA | CATSHTEGVYGYTF | TGTGCCACCAGCCACACCGAAGGGGTATATGGCTACACCTTC
TRBJ2-3 | NA | TRBV19 | NA | CASNPDRSGTDTQYF | TGTGCCAGTAATCCGGACAGATCCGGCACAGATACGCAGTATTTT
TRBJ1-4 | NA | TRBV27 | few | CASSWGSTNEKLFF | TGTGCCAGCAGTTGGGGCTCAACTAATGAAAAACTGTTTTTT
TRBJ2-3 | TRBD2 | TRBV10-3 | once | CATLAGGRTSTDTQYF | TGTGCCACGCTAGCGGGGGGCCGAACTAGCACAGATACGCAGTATTTT
TRBJ2-3 | NA | TRBV11-1 | few | CASSPPGKAAQYF | TGTGCCAGCAGCCCCCCGGGAAAGGCTGCGCAGTATTTT
TRBJ2-1 | TRBD2 | TRBV7-7 | NA | CASSFTSGGISEQFF | TGTGCCAGCAGCTTCACTAGCGGGGGGATTAGTGAGCAGTTCTTC
TRBJ2-7 | NA | TRBV5-1 | NA | CASKWPQDTAPGFSYEQYF | TGCGCCAGCAAGTGGCCGCAGGACACAGCACCCGGTTTCTCCTACGAGCAGTACTTC
TRBJ2-5 | TRBD1 | TRBV6-5 | few | CASSYSTGNQETQYF | TGTGCCAGCAGTTACTCGACAGGGAACCAAGAGACCCAGTACTTC
TRBJ2-7 | TRBD2 | TRBV14 | NA | CASSQEWTSAEQYF | TGTGCCAGCAGCCAAGAGTGGACTAGCGCCGAGCAGTACTTC
TRBJ2-3 | NA | TRBV7-6 | NA | CASSPGPTRTQYF | TGTGCCAGCAGCCCAGGGCCGACTAGAACGCAGTATTTT
TRBJ1-5 | TRBD1 | TRBV7-9 | NA | CASSLAGTGIPHSNQPQHF | TGTGCCAGCAGCTTAGCCGGGACAGGGATCCCCCATAGCAATCAGCCCCAGCATTTT
TRBJ1-4 | TRBD1 | TRBV27 | NA | CASRPGQGKNEKLFF | TGTGCCAGCAGGCCCGGACAGGGGAAGAATGAAAAACTGTTTTTT
TRBJ1-5 | NA | TRBV5-6 | few | CASSPGPGGNQPQHF | TGTGCCAGCAGCCCCGGCCCGGGAGGCAATCAGCCCCAGCATTTT
TRBJ2-3 | TRBD2 | TRBV9 | NA | CASSVEGGGATDTQYF | TGTGCCAGCAGCGTAGAGGGCGGGGGGGCCACAGATACGCAGTATTTT
TRBJ2-7 | NA | TRBV7-8 | few | CASSQGPAYEQYF | TGTGCCAGCAGCCAGGGGCCGGCATACGAGCAGTACTTC
TRBJ1-1 | NA | TRBV6-5 | NA | CASSYFVGQGTEAFF | TGTGCCAGCAGTTACTTCGTGGGGCAGGGCACTGAAGCTTTCTTT
TRBJ1-1 | NA | TRBV2 | NA | CASGPGNTEAFF | TGTGCCAGCGGCCCGGGGAACACTGAAGCTTTCTTT
TRBJ2-7 | TRBD2 | TRBV27 | NA | CANEAGLAGGPVSYEQYF | TGTGCCAACGAGGCGGGACTAGCGGGGGGGCCGGTTTCCTACGAGCAGTACTTC
TRBJ2-1 | TRBD2 | TRBV14 | few | CASSQQAGGYNEQFF | TGTGCCAGCAGCCAACAAGCGGGGGGTTACAATGAGCAGTTCTTC
TRBJ1-2 | NA | TRBV19 | NA | CASSIRTVDYGYTF | TGTGCCAGTAGTATACGGACAGTGGACTATGGCTACACCTTC
TRBJ1-1 | NA | TRBV6-1 | NA | CASSEQTVNTEAFF | TGTGCCAGCAGTGAGCAGACAGTGAACACTGAAGCTTTCTTT
TRBJ2-7 | TRBD1 | TRBV27 | NA | CASSTTRQGAFYEQYF | TGTGCCAGCAGTACCACACGGCAGGGGGCATTCTACGAGCAGTACTTC
TRBJ2-2 | NA | TRBV12-5 | NA | CASGFQEATGELFF | TGTGCTAGTGGTTTCCAGGAGGCCACCGGGGAGCTGTTTTTT
TRBJ2-5 | TRBD1 | TRBV9 | NA | CASSVGDRGQETQYF | TGTGCCAGCAGCGTAGGGGACAGGGGCCAAGAGACCCAGTACTTC
TRBJ1-4 | NA | TRBV5-6 | few | CASSLSDEKLFF | TGTGCCAGCAGCTTGTCGGATGAAAAACTGTTTTTT
TRBJ1-2 | NA | TRBV6-5 | NA | CASSYSIREGRYGYTF | TGTGCCAGCAGTTACTCGATCAGGGAGGGCCGCTATGGCTACACCTTC
TRBJ2-3 | TRBD2 | TRBV6-1 | few | CATRALAGGIDTQYF | TGTGCCACCCGGGCCTTAGCGGGGGGAATAGATACGCAGTATTTT
TRBJ2-2 | NA | TRBV4-2 | NA | CASSSGSGRDTGELFF | TGTGCCAGCAGCTCCGGGTCCGGGCGGGACACCGGGGAGCTGTTTTTT
TRBJ1-2 | TRBD1 | TRBV28 | NA | CASSYRTGHDGYTF | TGTGCCAGCAGTTACCGGACAGGGCACGATGGCTACACCTTC
TRBJ2-1 | TRBD1 | TRBV4-1 | NA | CASSQDRTGGVYNEQFF | TGCGCCAGCAGCCAAGATAGGACAGGGGGCGTTTACAATGAGCAGTTCTTC
TRBJ2-7 | TRBD2 | TRBV4-2 | NA | CASSPQQLAGGRPDYEQYF | TGTGCCAGCAGCCCCCAGCAACTAGCGGGGGGCCGACCCGACTACGAGCAGTACTTC
TRBJ1-4 | NA | TRBV19 | NA | CASSIFGSGEKLFF | TGTGCCAGTAGTATCTTCGGGAGTGGTGAAAAACTGTTTTTT
TRBJ1-6 | TRBD1 | TRBV7-9 | medium-sized | CASSLTGGRNTLHF | TGTGCCAGCAGCTTGACAGGGGGTCGGAACACCCTCCACTTT
TRBJ2-3 | NA | TRBV12-5 | few | CASGLVSIQDFKADTQYF | TGTGCTAGTGGTTTGGTCTCGATTCAGGACTTCAAGGCAGATACGCAGTATTTT
TRBJ2-1 | NA | TRBV12-5 | NA | CASGPHPGGRVAYNEQFF | TGTGCTAGTGGTCCACACCCTGGGGGCCGCGTGGCCTACAATGAGCAGTTCTTC
TRBJ1-2 | TRBD1 | TRBV6-6 | NA | CASVGGQAYYGYTF | TGTGCCAGCGTGGGGGGACAGGCCTACTATGGCTACACCTTC
TRBJ1-3 | NA | TRBV4-2 | NA | CASSQVSRAGNTIYF | TGTGCCAGCAGCCAAGTTTCCAGGGCTGGAAACACCATATATTTT
TRBJ2-1 | NA | TRBV27 | NA | CASSSRFGEQFF | TGTGCCAGCAGTTCCCGGTTCGGTGAGCAGTTCTTC
TRBJ2-7 | TRBD2 | TRBV4-1 | NA | CASSQEGAGRAEQYF | TGCGCCAGCAGCCAAGAAGGAGCAGGGAGGGCCGAGCAGTACTTC
TRBJ1-2 | NA | TRBV7-9 | NA | CASSLDLYGYTF | TGTGCCAGCAGCTTAGACCTATATGGCTACACCTTC